The 18 T cell receptor beta chains below were found in one sample sequenced in a study of cytomegalovirus exposure and HLA in healthy donors. PCR employed 60 Vbeta and 13 Jbeta primers. Only in-frame clones appear in the TCRdb table, and some are missing; sequencing was by immunoSEQ multiplex PCR. The data show some 65,000 clones, 62% seen once. The sequencing sample was made of PBMCs. These receptor sequences come from a young man in good health and CMV-seronegative.

The chain uses TRBV2 and TRBJ2-7; unclear D gene. Germline V CDR1 and CDR2: SNHLY, FYNNEI. The CDR3 sequence is 14 residues long. Between the trimmed V and J ends, which lost 6 bases and 2 bases, there was a span of 14 bases. In nucleotides, the CDR3 is TGTGCCAGCAGCTCCCTCGCACTGGCCTACGAGCAGTACTTC. As protein: CASSSLALAYEQYF.

V and J are TRBV15 and TRBJ2-3, with 8 bases fitting TRBD1. J lost 2 bases, V lost 3 bases, and 16 bases had no gene match. Germline V CDR1 and CDR2: LNHNV, YYDKDF (reference sequence). This CDR3 has 19 amino acids. The CDR3 DNA reads as TGTGCCACCAGCAGGCCGACAGGGGCTGAAGTTCTAAACACAGATACGCAGTATTTT. It translates to CATSRPTGAEVLNTDTQYF. Supplemented by reference TRBV15 and TRBJ2-3, the full variable domain reads DAMVIQNPRYQVTQFGKPVTLSCSQTLNHNVMYWYQQKSSQAPKLLFHYYDKDFNNEADTPDNFQSRRPNTSFCFLDIRSPGLGDTAMYLCATSRPTGAEVLNTDTQYFGPGTRLTVL.

The chain employs TRBV6-5 and TRBJ1-5; D gene ambiguous. V was pared by 5 bases and J by 0 bases, with 8 bases between. CDR1 and CDR2 from the germline V gene are MNHEY and SVGAGI. The CDR3 covers 14 residues. CDR3 region: CASSTDISNQPQHF. DNA for the CDR3: TGTGCCAGCAGTACCGACATTAGCAATCAGCCCCAGCATTTT.

This sequence joins TRBV29-1 and TRBJ2-3, with 8 bases identical to TRBD2. J was trimmed by 5 bases and V by 5 bases; bases with no gene match: 6. The CDR3 length is 13 residues. Per germline, CDR1 SQVTM and CDR2 ANQGSEA. The CDR3 nucleotides read TGCAGCGTTTTCGGGGGGGCAGTAGATACGCAGTATTTT. This codes for CSVFGGAVDTQYF.

CDR3 amino acids: CASSLDRDTQYF. The CDR3 DNA reads as TGTGCCAGCAGCTTAGACAGAGATACGCAGTATTTT. V and J are TRBV5-4 and TRBJ2-3; a possible D gene is TRBD1 (5 bases). V was trimmed by 2 bases and J by 5 bases, leaving 6 bases between them. Germline V gene data show CDR1 as SGHNT and CDR2 as YYREEE (reference sequence). The CDR3 has 12 amino acids.

The chain has TRBV5-1 and TRBJ2-7; D remains ambiguous. CDR3 length: 13 residues. The V gene's germline CDR1 is SGHRS and CDR2 YFSETQ. V shed 6 bases and J shed 3 bases, with 13 bases lying between them. CDR3 in amino acids: CASTQTFGYEQYF. CDR3 coding DNA: TGCGCCAGCACCCAAACCTTCGGCTACGAGCAGTACTTC.

This clone showed up just once. The chain links TRBV7-9 to TRBJ2-1; tentative D call: TRBD2 (6 bases). Germline loops: CDR1 SEHNR, CDR2 FQNEAQ (reference sequence). V lost 3 bases and J 10 bases, leaving 16 bases between the germline ends. This CDR3 has 14 amino acids. The CDR3 nucleotides read TGTGCCAGCAGCTTTCCATGGAGGGGTAACGAGCAGTTCTTC. Translating gives CASSFPWRGNEQFF. The full variable domain, rest sourced from reference TRBV7-9 and TRBJ2-1, is DTGVSQNPRHKITKRGQNVTFRCDPISEHNRLYWYRQTLGQGPEFLTYFQNEAQLEKSRLLSDRFSAERPKGSFSTLEIQRTEQGDSAMYLCASSFPWRGNEQFFGPGTRLTVL.

A note on this clone: One junction end does not reproduce the germline sequence, and a read error may be involved. J is TRBJ1-2 and V is TRBV7-8; the D is unclear. CDR1 and CDR2 (germline): SGHVS, FQNEAQ. This CDR3 region has 12 residues. CDR3 DNA: TGTGCCAGCAGCTTACGGACGGGATTGCTTTACTTC. Its protein product is CASSLRTGLLYF.

This clone was seen a handful of times. This chain uses TRBV6-5 with TRBJ2-7; 9 nucleotides line up with TRBD1. Germline V gene data show CDR1 as MNHEY and CDR2 as SVGAGI. V lost 6 bases to trimming and J lost 3 bases; unmatched junction nucleotides: 3. The CDR3 is 13 amino acids. The CDR3 DNA reads TGTGCCAGCAGAGACAGGGGGAACTACGAGCAGTACTTC. Amino acids: CASRDRGNYEQYF.

This chain uses TRBV19 with TRBJ2-1, with TRBD1 matching over 8 bases. Germline CDR1 and CDR2: LNHDA and SQIVND (reference sequence). This CDR3 is 11 amino acids long. The V and J ends lost 9 bases and 10 bases, in that order; junction bases with no gene match: 5. The CDR3 nucleotides read TGTGCCAGCATCAGGGGGCACGAGCAGTTCTTC. It is translated as CASIRGHEQFF. Complete variable domain (other parts from reference TRBV19 and TRBJ2-1): DGGITQSPKYLFRKEGQNVTLSCEQNLNHDAMYWYRQDPGQGLRLIYYSQIVNDFQKGDIAEGYSVSREKKESFPLTVTSAQKNPTAFYLCASIRGHEQFFGPGTRLTVL.

The chain joins TRBV19 to TRBJ2-7; 7 bases are a match to TRBD1. V was clipped by 6 bases and J by 3 bases; unmatched bases: 8. This CDR3 is built from 14 residues. The germline V gene encodes CDR1 LNHDA and CDR2 SQIVND (reference sequence). The CDR3 sequence is CASSSGTDHYEQYF. CDR3 sequence (DNA): TGTGCCAGTAGCTCCGGGACAGACCACTACGAGCAGTACTTC.

This clone appeared a few times. The CDR3 DNA is TGTGCCAGCAGCTTAGCGGCAGGGGAAACCTACGAGCAGTACTTC. As protein: CASSLAAGETYEQYF. The V call is TRBV11-2, the J call TRBJ2-5; D is perhaps TRBD1 (6 bases). The DNA end favors TRBJ2-7, so the J call may be wrong. CDR1 and CDR2 (germline): SGHAT, FQNNGV. The CDR3 consists of 15 residues.

This clone has only a few counts. The J gene is TRBJ2-7, the V gene TRBV18, with TRBD1 as a possible D gene (6 bases). Germline V gene lookup returns CDR1 KGHSH and CDR2 LQKENI. Trimming shortened V by 2 bases and J by 4 bases, and 15 bases separated the two germline ends. This CDR3 contains 15 residues. Written as DNA, the CDR3 is TGTGCCAGCTCACCAAGTCAAGGGGGATGGTACGAGCAGTACTTC. Translation: CASSPSQGGWYEQYF. Full variable domain (remainder filled in from reference TRBV18 and TRBJ2-7): NAGVMQNPRHLVRRRGQEARLRCSPMKGHSHVYWYRQLPEEGLKFMVYLQKENIIDESGMPKERFSAEFPKEGPSILRIQQVVRGDSAAYFCASSPSQGGWYEQYFGPGTRLTVT.

The chain is built from TRBV13 and TRBJ2-7, with 9 bases lining up with TRBD1. Germline CDR1 and CDR2: PRHDT and FYEKMQ (reference sequence). Trimming took 4 bases from V and 7 from J; bases not matched to a gene: 14. The CDR3 has 16 amino acids. The CDR3 sequence: CASSSTQTGGSGEQYF. The CDR3 nucleotides are TGTGCCAGCAGCTCAACCCAGACAGGGGGTTCGGGAGAGCAGTACTTC.

The J gene is TRBJ2-5, the V gene TRBV6-5; TRBD2 aligns across 12 bases. CDR3 length equals 14 residues. Germline lookup yields CDR1 MNHEY and CDR2 SVGAGI. Unmatched junction bases numbered 6, after V lost 6 bases and J lost 7 bases. CDR3 amino acids: CASRPLAGGTTQYF. The CDR3 DNA is TGTGCCAGCAGGCCTCTAGCGGGGGGGACGACCCAGTACTTC.

The sample holds one count of this clone. The CDR3 loop is CASSLGPSRQETQYF. The CDR3 nucleotides are TGTGCCAGCAGCTTAGGTCCTAGTCGTCAAGAGACCCAGTACTTC. The chain recombines TRBV11-3 with TRBJ2-5; unclear D gene. Germline CDR1 and CDR2: SGHNT and YENEEA. The V and J ends lost 1 base and 2 bases respectively, with 11 bases between them. CDR3 length equals 15 residues.

V and J are TRBV11-3 and TRBJ2-1, with 7 bases fitting TRBD1. V dropped 5 bases and J dropped 5; count of bases not matched to a gene: 12. The CDR3 spans 16 residues. Per the germline V gene, CDR1 is SGHNT and CDR2 is YENEEA. The CDR3 coding sequence is TGTGCCAGCAGCGAACGACAGGGATGGGGCAACAATGAGCAGTTCTTC. Its translation is CASSERQGWGNNEQFF.

V gene TRBV7-9 combines with J gene TRBJ2-2, with TRBD2 matching 7 bases. Germline CDR1 SEHNR, CDR2 FQNEAQ (reference sequence). J gave up 4 bases and V 5 bases, and 4 bases lay outside the gene matches. The CDR3 extends over 14 amino acids. The CDR3 region is CASSERGFTGELFF. The CDR3 nucleotides are TGTGCCAGCAGCGAGCGGGGATTCACCGGGGAGCTGTTTTTT.